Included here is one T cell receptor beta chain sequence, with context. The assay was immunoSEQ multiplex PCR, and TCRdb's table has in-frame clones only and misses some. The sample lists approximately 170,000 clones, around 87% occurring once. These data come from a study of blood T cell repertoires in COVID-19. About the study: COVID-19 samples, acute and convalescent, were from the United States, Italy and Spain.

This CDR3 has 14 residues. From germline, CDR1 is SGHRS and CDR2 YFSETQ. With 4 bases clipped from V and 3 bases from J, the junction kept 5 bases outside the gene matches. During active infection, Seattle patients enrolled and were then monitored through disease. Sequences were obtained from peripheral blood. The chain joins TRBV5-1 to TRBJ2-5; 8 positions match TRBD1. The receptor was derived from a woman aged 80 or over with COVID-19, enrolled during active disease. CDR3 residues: CASSVDRVEETQYF. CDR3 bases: TGCGCCAGCAGCGTGGACAGGGTAGAAGAGACCCAGTACTTC.